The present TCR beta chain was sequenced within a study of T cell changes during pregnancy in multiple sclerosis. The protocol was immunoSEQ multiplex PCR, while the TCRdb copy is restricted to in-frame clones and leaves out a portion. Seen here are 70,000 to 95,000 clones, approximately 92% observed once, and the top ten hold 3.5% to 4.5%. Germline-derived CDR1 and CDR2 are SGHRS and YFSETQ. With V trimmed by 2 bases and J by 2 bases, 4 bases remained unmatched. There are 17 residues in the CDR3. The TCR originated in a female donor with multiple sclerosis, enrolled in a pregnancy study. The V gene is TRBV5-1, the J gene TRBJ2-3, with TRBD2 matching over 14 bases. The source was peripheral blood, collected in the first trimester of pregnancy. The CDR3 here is CASSLGLAGGSTDTQYF. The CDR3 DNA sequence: TGCGCCAGCAGCTTAGGACTAGCGGGGGGTTCCACAGATACGCAGTATTTT.